Presented here are 19 T cell receptor beta chains from one specimen sequenced in a study of T cell repertoires in cytomegalovirus infection. TCRdb passed the reads through MiXCR, listing each CDR3 protein once. Of about 740,000 distinct CDR3 sequences listed, approximately 34% are singletons. The sequencing sample was made of PBMCs. The origin of the receptors is a human donor in good health (CMV status not recorded). Some clones in this sample may be carry-over from other donors' samples.

This clonotype was seen more than once but under ten times. The chain carries TRBV4-2 and TRBJ1-6; D is ambiguous. The CDR3 has 17 amino acids. The germline V and J ends were trimmed by 0 bases and 9 bases, with 18 bases remaining between them. From germline, CDR1 is LGHNA and CDR2 YNFKEQ. The CDR3 sequence is CASSQDGLGGIGSPLHF. The CDR3 DNA reads TGTGCCAGCAGCCAAGATGGGCTGGGAGGAATCGGTTCACCCCTCCACTTT.

This chain joins TRBV4-1 and TRBJ1-5; no clear D. Germline-derived CDR1 and CDR2 are MGHRA and YSYEKL. V was cut by 0 bases and J by 2 bases, with 8 bases left in between. This CDR3 is 15 amino acids long. CDR3 amino acids: CASSQEQRGNQPQHF. CDR3 DNA sequence: TGCGCCAGCAGCCAAGAACAAAGGGGCAATCAGCCCCAGCATTTT.

V and J are TRBV11-2 and TRBJ2-7; 9 bases line up with TRBD2. In germline, CDR1 is SGHAT, CDR2 FQNNGV. The V segment lost 2 bases and the J segment 6 bases; nucleotides outside the gene matches: 11. The CDR3 is 16 residues long. The DNA for the CDR3 is TGTGCCAGCAGCTTACCCACACTAGCGGGCGAGCGCGAGCAGTACTTC. As protein: CASSLPTLAGEREQYF.

The gene calls are TRBV6-8 and TRBJ1-3, with D uncertain. The germline CDR1 and CDR2 sequences are MNHGY and SAAAGT. CDR3 length equals 14 residues. V was shortened by 4 bases and J by 0 bases, with 7 bases between the two germline ends. The CDR3 loop reads CASSSPHSGNTIYF. Here the CDR3 DNA reads TGTGCCAGCAGTTCCCCACACTCTGGAAACACCATATATTTT.

This chain joins TRBV20-1 and TRBJ1-6, with D uncertain. The CDR3 contains 15 residues. Trimming left V 5 bases short and J 13 bases short, with 24 bases between. CDR1 and CDR2 from the germline V gene are DFQATT and SNEGSKA (reference sequence). The CDR3 coding sequence is TGCAGTGCTGGGGTAAACCGGGGTCAATTCAAGCCCCTCCACTTT. Amino acids: CSAGVNRGQFKPLHF.

V is TRBV7-6 and J is TRBJ2-1, with 7 bases that match TRBD1. V gave up 2 bases and J gave up 6 bases; unmatched junction bases: 7. In germline, CDR1 is SGHVS, CDR2 FNYEAQ. The CDR3 is 15 residues long. CDR3 nucleotides: TGTGCCAGCAGCTTATTCGTTGCAGGGGGCAATGAGCAGTTCTTC. It is translated as CASSLFVAGGNEQFF.

This chain links TRBV19 with TRBJ2-1; TRBD2 aligns across 9 bases. The CDR3 sequence is 16 residues long. Looked up from germline, CDR1 is LNHDA and CDR2 is SQIVND (reference sequence). V lost 3 bases to trimming and J lost 5 bases; unmatched junction nucleotides: 8. The CDR3: CASSIFPSGMDNEQFF. The CDR3, as DNA: TGTGCCAGTAGTATCTTCCCTAGCGGGATGGACAATGAGCAGTTCTTC.

The rearrangement links TRBV27 to TRBJ2-6; D possibly corresponds to TRBD1 (6 bases). V lost 5 bases, J lost 0 bases, and 11 bases lay in between. This CDR3 has 16 residues. Germline values: CDR1 MNHEY, CDR2 SMNVEV (reference sequence). CDR3 DNA sequence: TGTGCCAGCAGTATCTTACAGGGCTCTGGGGCCAACGTCCTGACTTTC. It yields the protein CASSILQGSGANVLTF.

This chain connects TRBV6-1 to TRBJ1-5; D remains ambiguous. V was pared by 2 bases and J by 0 bases, with 14 bases between. The germline V gene has CDR1 MNHNS and CDR2 SASEGT. The CDR3 has 17 residues. In DNA, the CDR3 is TGTGCCAGCAGTGAACCAGAAACCGTTTTTAGCAATCAGCCCCAGCATTTT. Amino acid sequence: CASSEPETVFSNQPQHF.

The V and J genes are TRBV7-2 and TRBJ2-1; perhaps D is TRBD1 or TRBD2 (5 bases each). The V and J ends lost 2 bases and 6 bases respectively, with 11 bases between them. Germline CDR1 SGHTA, CDR2 FQGNSA. The CDR3 contains 14 residues. CDR3 protein: CASSLRGIINEQFF. The CDR3 DNA reads as TGTGCCAGCAGCTTACGGGGCATTATCAATGAGCAGTTCTTC.

The rearrangement uses TRBV15 and TRBJ2-2; D may be TRBD2 (5 bases). V lost 7 bases and J 0 bases, leaving 9 bases between the germline ends. The CDR3 has 14 amino acids. Germline CDR1 is LNHNV and CDR2 is YYDKDF (reference sequence). This CDR3 reads CATTGETNTGELFF. In nucleotides, the CDR3 is TGTGCCACCACCGGGGAGACGAACACCGGGGAGCTGTTTTTT.

This sequence joins TRBV12-3 or TRBV12-4 and TRBJ1-1, with D unclear. Trimming took 6 bases from V and 7 from J, leaving 9 bases between them. The CDR3 contains 11 residues. DNA for the CDR3: TGTGCCAGCAGCAAACGACATGAAGCTTTCTTT. This gives the protein CASSKRHEAFF.

The rearrangement joins TRBV5-5 to TRBJ2-1; 7 nucleotides align to TRBD1. V dropped 2 bases and J dropped 0; count of bases not matched to a gene: 8. This CDR3 is 17 amino acids long. Germline V lookup: CDR1 SGHKS, CDR2 YYEKEE (reference sequence). CDR3 bases: TGTGCCAGCAGCTTAGGACAGGCTACCCCCTCCTACAATGAGCAGTTCTTC. Translating gives CASSLGQATPSYNEQFF.

This chain links TRBV5-6 with TRBJ1-2; tentatively, D is TRBD1 (6 bases). The V end was cut by 4 bases, the J end by 7 bases, with 11 bases between. In germline, CDR1 is SGHDT, CDR2 YYEEEE. CDR3 length equals 12 residues. The CDR3 is CASSGNRAGYTF. CDR3 sequence (DNA): TGTGCCAGCAGCGGAAACAGGGCTGGCTACACCTTC.

The gene calls are TRBV9 and TRBJ2-3, with D perhaps TRBD2 (6 bases). The germline V and J ends were trimmed by 3 bases and 2 bases, with 13 bases remaining between them. The CDR3 has 15 residues. Germline CDR1 reads SGDLS; CDR2 reads YYNGEE. The CDR3 DNA sequence: TGTGCCAGCAGCGAGCCTCGGGGGTACACAGATACGCAGTATTTT. Translation: CASSEPRGYTDTQYF.

The chain carries TRBV11-1 and TRBJ2-5; maybe TRBD2 (6 bases). The ends were cut back, 5 bases at V and 5 bases at J, with 15 bases in the middle. The germline V gene encodes CDR1 SGHAT and CDR2 FQDESV (reference sequence). This CDR3 comprises 14 residues. The CDR3 sequence is CASSATRGGETQYF. CDR3 bases: TGTGCCAGCAGCGCGACTAGGGGCGGGGAGACCCAGTACTTC.

This clonotype came up a few times. The rearrangement links TRBV28 to TRBJ2-1, with 7 bases identical to TRBD2. CDR3 size: 17 residues. The ends lost 6 bases at V and 0 bases at J; junction bases unmatched: 11. The V gene's germline CDR1 is MDHEN and CDR2 SYDVKM. For the CDR3, the DNA is TGTGCCAGCAGCCCCGGGGTAGCGGGCAGCTCCTACAATGAGCAGTTCTTC. Translation: CASSPGVAGSSYNEQFF.

In its sample, this clonotype was seen many times. This chain connects TRBV6-1 to TRBJ1-5, with TRBD1 matching over 9 bases. V dropped 2 bases and J dropped 2; count of bases not matched to a gene: 4. The CDR3 has 16 amino acids. Germline lookup yields CDR1 MNHNS and CDR2 SASEGT. CDR3 DNA sequence: TGTGCCAGCAGTGAACCGGGACAGGGAGGCAATCAGCCCCAGCATTTT. Translation: CASSEPGQGGNQPQHF.

This chain connects TRBV7-2 to TRBJ1-2, with a tentative D call TRBD1 (5 bases). Trimming removed 2 bases at V and 7 bases at J, with 14 bases between. CDR3 size: 14 residues. Looked up from germline, CDR1 is SGHTA and CDR2 is FQGNSA. CDR3 amino acids: CASSLSRDKGGYTF. The CDR3 DNA sequence: TGTGCCAGCAGCTTAAGCAGGGATAAGGGTGGCTACACCTTC. The complete variable domain, with remaining parts taken from reference TRBV7-2 and TRBJ1-2, reads GAGVSQSPSNKVTEKGKDVELRCDPISGHTALYWYRQSLGQGLEFLIYFQGNSAPDKSGLPSDRFSAERTGGSVSTLTIQRTQQEDSAVYLCASSLSRDKGGYTFGSGTRLTVV.